This T cell receptor beta chain was documented in a study of radiation and T cells in renal cell carcinoma. Libraries were prepared by immunoSEQ multiplex PCR; TCRdb keeps only in-frame clonotypes and omits some of them. This sample yields fewer than 80,000 clones, of which 75% to 90% are seen a single time; 2% to 3% belongs to the top ten. Time point here: blood 4 weeks post-SBRT, at nephrectomy. Treatment here: 15 Gy SBRT to primary tumor, nephrectomy 4 weeks later. Nephrectomy followed 15 Gy stereotactic body radiation by 4 weeks. Clear cell pathology was present in this patient's renal cell carcinoma. Study-wide results and caveats: Pretreatment tumor biopsies were lacking, so baseline clonotypes are unknown.

To note about this clone: The antigen is not known.

The V end lost 6 bases, the J end lost 4 bases, and 19 bases lay between the germline ends. Germline CDR1 reads MDHEN; CDR2 reads SYDVKM. This CDR3 has 15 amino acids. The gene calls are TRBV28 and TRBJ2-7; D perhaps matches TRBD2 (8 bases). The starting material was blood, obtained from a patient whose treatment included radiotherapy and nephrectomy. The TCR originated in a woman aged 60 to 75 with renal cell carcinoma. Here the CDR3 reads CASSPGIAGQYEQYF. The CDR3 DNA reads as TGTGCCAGCAGCCCAGGGATAGCGGGACAGTACGAGCAGTACTTC.